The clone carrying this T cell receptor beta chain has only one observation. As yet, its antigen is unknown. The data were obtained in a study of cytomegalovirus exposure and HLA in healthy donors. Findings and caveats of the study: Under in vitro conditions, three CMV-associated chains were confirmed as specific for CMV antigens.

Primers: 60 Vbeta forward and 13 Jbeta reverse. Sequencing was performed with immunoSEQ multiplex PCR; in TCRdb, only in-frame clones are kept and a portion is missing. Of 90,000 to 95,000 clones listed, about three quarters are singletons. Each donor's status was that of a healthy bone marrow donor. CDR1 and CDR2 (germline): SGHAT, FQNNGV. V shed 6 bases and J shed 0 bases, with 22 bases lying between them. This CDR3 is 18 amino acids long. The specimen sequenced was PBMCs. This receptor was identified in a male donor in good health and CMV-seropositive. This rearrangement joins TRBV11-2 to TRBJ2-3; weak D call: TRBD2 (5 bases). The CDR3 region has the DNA TGTGCCAGCAGTCGCGGACTGACTATTCCTCCTAGCACAGATACGCAGTATTTT. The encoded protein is CASSRGLTIPPSTDTQYF.